Below, 25 T cell receptor beta chains from the same sample are listed, as sequenced in a study of shared T cell receptors in the human thymus. Some clones are missing from TCRdb's copy, which holds only in-frame ones; the method was immunoSEQ multiplex PCR. This table has about 380,000 clones, 85% to 95% appearing once. Sequencing used thymocytes. These receptors were obtained from a human donor.

This chain joins TRBV20-1 and TRBJ1-4, with 11 bases fitting TRBD1. The germline gives CDR1 DFQATT, CDR2 SNEGSKA (reference sequence). V dropped 7 bases and J dropped 8; count of bases not matched to a gene: 0. CDR3 length: 11 amino acids. CDR3 bases: TGCAGTGGGACAGGGGGCGAAAAACTGTTTTTT. It specifies CSGTGGEKLFF.

The chain has TRBV18 and TRBJ2-5; tentatively, D is TRBD2 (5 bases). The germline gives CDR1 KGHSH, CDR2 LQKENI. Trimming left V 2 bases short and J 2 bases short, with 6 bases between. The CDR3 runs to 13 residues. The CDR3 reads CASSPRTQETQYF. In DNA, the CDR3 is TGTGCCAGCTCACCAAGGACTCAAGAGACCCAGTACTTC.

About this clone: Other DNA sequences within the sample encode an identical CDR3. The chain is built from TRBV27 and TRBJ1-5; D gene uncertain. V was clipped by 0 bases and J by 1 base, with 7 bases between them. Germline V lookup: CDR1 MNHEY, CDR2 SMNVEV (reference sequence). The CDR3 contains 15 residues. CDR3 nucleotides: TGTGCCAGCAGTTTATCGGGCCGGAGCAATCAGCCCCAGCATTTT. Its translation is CASSLSGRSNQPQHF.

The count of this clone is one. The chain uses TRBV4-3 and TRBJ2-2; a weak D match, TRBD1 (6 bases). The CDR3 has 14 amino acids. The ends were cut back, 1 base at V and 5 bases at J, with 8 bases in the middle. Germline CDR1 is LGHNA and CDR2 is YSLEER. The CDR3 protein is CASSQGGQTGELFF. CDR3 coding DNA: TGCGCCAGCAGCCAAGGGGGGCAAACCGGGGAGCTGTTTTTT.

The CDR3 DNA sequence: TGTGCCAGCAGCAGAGGACAGGGTGAAGACGTCTTCTACAATGAGCAGTTCTTC. The encoded protein is CASSRGQGEDVFYNEQFF. V is TRBV9 and J is TRBJ2-1; 8 bases are shared with TRBD1. CDR3 length: 18 residues. The J segment lost 3 bases and the V segment lost 4 bases, leaving 15 bases of the junction unmatched. Germline CDR1 reads SGDLS; CDR2 reads YYNGEE.

The chain links TRBV28 to TRBJ1-2; D ambiguous. The CDR3 covers 11 residues. Germline values: CDR1 MDHEN, CDR2 SYDVKM. Trimming pared 8 bases from V and 8 bases from J, leaving 12 bases between. The DNA for the CDR3 is TGTGCCAGCGAACGACACCGGGGCTACACCTTC. Translated, it gives CASERHRGYTF.

This rearrangement joins TRBV19 to TRBJ1-5; tentatively, D is TRBD1 (6 bases). Trimming removed 5 bases from V and 5 bases from J, with 25 bases in between. The CDR3 consists of 18 residues. Per germline, CDR1 LNHDA and CDR2 SQIVND (reference sequence). CDR3 sequence: CASSPPRLRGLFHQPQHF. The DNA for the CDR3 is TGTGCCAGTAGTCCACCCCGCCTCAGGGGCCTCTTTCATCAGCCCCAGCATTTT.

V usage is TRBV27 and J usage is TRBJ2-3; D is unresolved. Trimming removed 10 bases from V and 7 bases from J, with 12 bases in between. Per the germline V gene, CDR1 is MNHEY and CDR2 is SMNVEV (reference sequence). The CDR3 is 11 residues long. This CDR3 is CATPNRYTQYF. Here the CDR3 DNA reads TGTGCCACCCCCAACCGCTATACGCAGTATTTT.

The rearrangement uses TRBV15 and TRBJ2-1; the D is unclear. The CDR3 covers 14 residues. V lost 0 bases and J 5 bases, leaving 8 bases between the germline ends. The V gene's germline CDR1 is LNHNV and CDR2 YYDKDF (reference sequence). The CDR3 region is CATSRDRTDNEQFF. The CDR3 coding sequence is TGTGCCACCAGCAGAGATCGTACCGACAATGAGCAGTTCTTC.

The CDR3 nucleotides are TGTGCCAGCACCCTTATGCGGGGGATTTACACTGAAGCTTTCTTT. It translates to CASTLMRGIYTEAFF. The genes are TRBV28 and TRBJ1-1; TRBD1 is a possible D gene (5 bases). Germline V gives CDR1 MDHEN, CDR2 SYDVKM. The V end lost 7 bases, the J end lost 3 bases, and 18 bases lay between the germline ends. The CDR3 has 15 amino acids.

The chain joins TRBV9 to TRBJ2-3; 14 nucleotides align to TRBD2. This CDR3 spans 19 amino acids. V shed 4 bases and J 1 base; nucleotides not matched to a gene: 11. Germline CDR1 reads SGDLS; CDR2 reads YYNGEE. The CDR3 reads CASSPKTSGRGRGTDTQYF. In nucleotides, the CDR3 is TGTGCCAGCAGCCCCAAGACTAGCGGGAGGGGAAGGGGCACAGATACGCAGTATTTT.

V and J are TRBV2 and TRBJ1-1; tentatively, D is TRBD1 (5 bases). V lost 6 bases and J 1 base, leaving 9 bases between the germline ends. CDR1 is SNHLY, CDR2 FYNNEI, per germline. The CDR3 sequence is 13 residues long. The DNA for the CDR3 is TGTGCCAGCAGGGGGACGGGGAACACTGAAGCTTTCTTT. This translates into CASRGTGNTEAFF.

V usage is TRBV4-3 and J usage is TRBJ1-3; D remains unclear. Germline V gene lookup returns CDR1 LGHNA and CDR2 YSLEER. V lost 0 bases, J lost 12 bases, and 18 bases lay in between. This CDR3 has 15 amino acids. CDR3 coding DNA: TGCGCCAGCAGCCAAGATCGGCGAGCTCTTGGTAGCATATATTTT. Protein product: CASSQDRRALGSIYF.

The sample holds a few counts of this clone. The V gene is TRBV18, the J gene TRBJ1-1; 7 bases agree with TRBD1. The CDR3 loop spans 16 amino acids. J lost 3 bases, V lost 3 bases, and 10 bases had no gene match. Germline assignment: CDR1 KGHSH and CDR2 LQKENI. The CDR3 protein is CASSPVRQGGDTEAFF. The CDR3 DNA is TGTGCCAGCTCACCGGTCCGACAGGGCGGGGACACTGAAGCTTTCTTT.

The V gene is TRBV30, the J gene TRBJ1-1; tentatively, D is TRBD1 (6 bases). Between the trimmed V and J ends, which lost 1 base and 5 bases, there was a span of 17 bases. The CDR3 runs to 15 residues. Germline V gene data show CDR1 as GTSNPN and CDR2 as SVGIG (reference sequence). CDR3 DNA: TGTGCCTGGAGTGCCTTTCTCCCCAGGGGTACTGAAGCTTTCTTT. Its translation is CAWSAFLPRGTEAFF.

This chain links TRBV4-1 with TRBJ2-7; possibly TRBD1 for D (5 bases). Germline-derived CDR1 and CDR2 are MGHRA and YSYEKL. The CDR3 loop spans 16 amino acids. Trimming took off 2 bases at V and 4 bases at J, with 18 bases between the two ends. CDR3 DNA: TGCGCCAGCAGCCAAAAGCCAGGGCATGGGCCGTACGAGCAGTACTTC. Encoded protein: CASSQKPGHGPYEQYF.

CDR3 loop: CAISESQREGREQYF. CDR3 DNA: TGTGCCATCAGTGAGTCACAGCGGGAGGGCCGGGAGCAGTACTTC. The rearrangement links TRBV10-3 to TRBJ2-7; 10 bases are shared with TRBD2. The CDR3 consists of 15 residues. Germline V CDR1 and CDR2: ENHRY, SYGVKD. The V segment lost 0 bases and the J segment 7 bases; nucleotides outside the gene matches: 6.

The chain joins TRBV2 to TRBJ1-1; D remains unclear. This CDR3 region has 13 residues. From germline, CDR1 is SNHLY and CDR2 FYNNEI. Between the trimmed V and J ends, which lost 2 bases and 1 base, there was a span of 5 bases. Here the CDR3 reads CASSEKGNTEAFF. Written as DNA, the CDR3 is TGTGCCAGCAGTGAAAAAGGGAACACTGAAGCTTTCTTT.

The V and J genes are TRBV6-1 and TRBJ2-3; unclear D gene. V shed 1 base and J shed 0 bases, with 11 bases lying between them. The germline CDR1 and CDR2 sequences are MNHNS and SASEGT. The CDR3 sequence is 16 residues long. The CDR3: CASSEGLPPSTDTQYF. The CDR3 bases are TGTGCCAGCAGTGAAGGTCTCCCCCCGAGCACAGATACGCAGTATTTT.

The gene calls are TRBV5-1 and TRBJ2-5; D might be TRBD1 or TRBD2, each matching 7 bases. V gave up 4 bases and J gave up 6 bases, with 19 bases separating them. Germline V gene sequence: CDR1 SGHRS, CDR2 YFSETQ. The CDR3 length is 15 residues. Written as DNA, the CDR3 is TGCGCCAGCAGCCCCAGGGGGGAGGGCGAAAAGACCCAGTACTTC. It translates to CASSPRGEGEKTQYF.

This chain connects TRBV5-1 to TRBJ2-5, with D perhaps matching TRBD2 (6 bases). The V gene's germline CDR1 is SGHRS and CDR2 YFSETQ. With 4 bases removed from V and 5 bases from J, the gap between germline ends came to 15 bases. CDR3 length: 14 residues. The CDR3 protein is CASSKRGLVETQYF. Written as DNA, the CDR3 is TGCGCCAGCAGCAAACGGGGGTTGGTGGAGACCCAGTACTTC.

The chain couples TRBV28 to TRBJ2-7; perhaps D is TRBD1 or TRBD2 (5 bases each). The germline V gene encodes CDR1 MDHEN and CDR2 SYDVKM. V gave up 6 bases and J gave up 1 base, with 13 bases separating them. The CDR3 is 14 residues long. The CDR3 is CASSPRDGSYEQYF. CDR3 sequence (DNA): TGTGCCAGCAGCCCCCGGGACGGTTCCTACGAGCAGTACTTC.

This chain links TRBV15 with TRBJ2-1; the D gene could be TRBD1 or TRBD2 (5 bases each). Germline V CDR1 and CDR2: LNHNV, YYDKDF (reference sequence). The CDR3 is made up of 16 amino acids. V was clipped by 4 bases and J by 4 bases, with 17 bases between them. The CDR3 loop is CATSTAGTPPYNEQFF. For the CDR3, the DNA is TGTGCCACCAGCACTGCCGGGACGCCACCATACAATGAGCAGTTCTTC.

The V and J genes are TRBV6-1 and TRBJ2-3; tentatively, D is TRBD1 (6 bases). The V gene's germline CDR1 is MNHNS and CDR2 SASEGT. Trimming shortened V by 1 base and J by 2 bases, and 13 bases separated the two germline ends. This CDR3 is built from 16 residues. The CDR3 spells CASSEVYRDYTDTQYF. CDR3 in DNA: TGTGCCAGCAGTGAAGTGTACAGGGATTACACAGATACGCAGTATTTT.

V and J are TRBV5-4 and TRBJ1-2, with 7 positions matching TRBD1. The ends lost 5 bases at V and 7 bases at J; junction bases unmatched: 8. The length of the CDR3 is 13 residues. The germline V gene has CDR1 SGHNT and CDR2 YYREEE (reference sequence). The CDR3 DNA reads TGTGCCAGCAGTGTTCCAGGGGGGCTTGGCTACACCTTC. Protein: CASSVPGGLGYTF.